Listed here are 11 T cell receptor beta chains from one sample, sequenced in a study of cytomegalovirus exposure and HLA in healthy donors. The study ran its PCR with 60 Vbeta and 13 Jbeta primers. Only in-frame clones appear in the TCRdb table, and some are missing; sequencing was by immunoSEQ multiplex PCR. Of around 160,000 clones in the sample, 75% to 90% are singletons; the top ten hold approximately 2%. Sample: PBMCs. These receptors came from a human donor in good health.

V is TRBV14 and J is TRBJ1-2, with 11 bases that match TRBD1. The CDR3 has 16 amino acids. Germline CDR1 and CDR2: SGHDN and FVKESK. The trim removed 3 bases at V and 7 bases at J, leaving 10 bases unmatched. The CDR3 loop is CASSQRGQGARSGYTF. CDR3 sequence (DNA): TGTGCCAGCAGCCAGAGAGGACAGGGGGCGCGTAGTGGCTACACCTTC. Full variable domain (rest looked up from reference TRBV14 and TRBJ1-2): EAGVTQFPSHSVIEKGQTVTLRCDPISGHDNLYWYRRVMGKEIKFLLHFVKESKQDESGMPNNRFLAERTGGTYSTLKVQPAELEDSGVYFCASSQRGQGARSGYTFGSGTRLTVV.

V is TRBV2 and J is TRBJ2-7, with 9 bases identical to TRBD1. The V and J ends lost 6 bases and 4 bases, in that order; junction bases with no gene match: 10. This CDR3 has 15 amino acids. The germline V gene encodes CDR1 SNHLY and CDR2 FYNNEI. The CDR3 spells CASSPPGQGFYEQYF. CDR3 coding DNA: TGTGCCAGCAGCCCTCCGGGACAGGGTTTTTACGAGCAGTACTTC.

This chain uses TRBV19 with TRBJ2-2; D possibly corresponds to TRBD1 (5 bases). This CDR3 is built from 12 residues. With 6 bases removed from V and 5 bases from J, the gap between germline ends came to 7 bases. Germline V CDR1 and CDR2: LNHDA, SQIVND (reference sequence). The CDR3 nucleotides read TGTGCCAGTAGGGACAAAACCGGGGAGCTGTTTTTT. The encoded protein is CASRDKTGELFF.

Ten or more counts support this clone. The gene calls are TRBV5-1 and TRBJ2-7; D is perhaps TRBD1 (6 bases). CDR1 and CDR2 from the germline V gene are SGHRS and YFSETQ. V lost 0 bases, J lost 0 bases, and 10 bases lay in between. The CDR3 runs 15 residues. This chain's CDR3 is CASSLGGTLSYEQYF. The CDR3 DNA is TGCGCCAGCAGCTTGGGAGGGACACTCTCCTACGAGCAGTACTTC.

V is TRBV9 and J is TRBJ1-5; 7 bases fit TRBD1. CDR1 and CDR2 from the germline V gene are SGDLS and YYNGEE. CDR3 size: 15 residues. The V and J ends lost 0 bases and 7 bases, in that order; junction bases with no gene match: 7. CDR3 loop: CASSVGTGPSQPQHF. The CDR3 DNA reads TGTGCCAGCAGCGTAGGGACAGGCCCCAGCCAGCCCCAGCATTTT.

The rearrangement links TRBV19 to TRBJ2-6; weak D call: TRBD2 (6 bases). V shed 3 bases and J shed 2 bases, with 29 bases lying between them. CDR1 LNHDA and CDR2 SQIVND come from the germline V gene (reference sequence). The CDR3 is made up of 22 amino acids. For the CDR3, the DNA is TGTGCCAGTAGTATCATCCATCTGGACTATATTCGAGAGGCCCCTGGGGCCAACGTCCTGACTTTC. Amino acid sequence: CASSIIHLDYIREAPGANVLTF.

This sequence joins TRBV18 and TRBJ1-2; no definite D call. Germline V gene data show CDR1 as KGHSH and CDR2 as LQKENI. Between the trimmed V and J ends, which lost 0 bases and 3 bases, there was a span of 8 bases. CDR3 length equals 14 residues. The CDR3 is CASSPPSYDYGYTF. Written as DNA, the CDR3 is TGTGCCAGCTCACCACCCTCTTATGACTATGGCTACACCTTC.

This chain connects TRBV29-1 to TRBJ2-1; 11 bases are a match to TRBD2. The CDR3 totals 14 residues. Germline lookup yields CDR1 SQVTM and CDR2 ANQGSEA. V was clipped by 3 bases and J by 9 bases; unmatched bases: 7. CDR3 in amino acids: CSVDLAGGQSEQFF. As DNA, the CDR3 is TGCAGCGTTGATCTAGCGGGGGGCCAGAGTGAGCAGTTCTTC.

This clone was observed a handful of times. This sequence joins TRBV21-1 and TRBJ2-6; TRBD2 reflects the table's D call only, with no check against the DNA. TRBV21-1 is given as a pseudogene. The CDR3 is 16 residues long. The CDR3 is CASSTRGSSGANVLTF. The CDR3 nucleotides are TGTGCCAGCAGCACGAGAGGCAGCTCTGGGGCCAACGTCCTGACTTTC.

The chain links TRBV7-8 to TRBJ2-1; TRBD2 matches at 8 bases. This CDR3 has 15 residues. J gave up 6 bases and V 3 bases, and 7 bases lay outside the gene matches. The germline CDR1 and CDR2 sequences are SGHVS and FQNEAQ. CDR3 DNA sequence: TGTGCCAGCAGCTTCTCAGCGGGGGCCACCAATGAGCAGTTCTTC. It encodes CASSFSAGATNEQFF.

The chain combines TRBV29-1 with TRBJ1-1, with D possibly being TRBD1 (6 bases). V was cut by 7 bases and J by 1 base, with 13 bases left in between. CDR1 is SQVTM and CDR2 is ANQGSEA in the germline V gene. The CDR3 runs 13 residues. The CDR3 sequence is CSARTDPNTEAFF. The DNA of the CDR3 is TGCAGCGCCCGGACAGACCCGAACACTGAAGCTTTCTTT. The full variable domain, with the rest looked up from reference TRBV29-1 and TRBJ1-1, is SAVISQKPSRDICQRGTSLTIQCQVDSQVTMMFWYRQQPGQSLTLIATANQGSEATYESGFVIDKFPISRPNLTFSTLTVSNMSPEDSSIYLCSARTDPNTEAFFGQGTRLTVV.